The entry below gives a single TCR beta chain sequence along with its context. Its specificity is unknown. The sample belongs to a study of blood T cells in healthy people across ages. The use of a sample-barcoded 5' primer and a J-beta primer mix characterized a second PCR of 7 to 11 cycles. Using its own MiXCR run on the 5' RACE reads, TCRdb lists one record per CDR3 protein. The table has about 970,000 distinct CDR3 sequences, roughly 51% seen once. Overall study findings and caveats: Aged donors had fewer naive CD4+ cells and lower diversity than long-lived donors. Diversity figures derived from one million T cells were judged to underestimate the true value.

The sequence derives from a woman aged 60-75 years in good health. Sequencing input: blood.

CDR3 sequence (DNA): TGCAGTGCCCCCCCACCTAGCGGGATCTGGGAGCAGTACTTC. Translating gives CSAPPPSGIWEQYF. The J gene is TRBJ2-4, the V gene TRBV20-1, with 9 positions matching TRBD2. This CDR3 comprises 14 residues. Per the germline V gene, CDR1 is DFQATT and CDR2 is SNEGSKA (reference sequence). V was clipped by 6 bases and J by 13 bases; unmatched bases: 16.